This T cell receptor beta chain was recovered during a study of blood T cell repertoires in COVID-19. Overall study context: COVID-19 samples from acute and convalescent phases originated in the United States, Italy and Spain. The cDNA or gDNA used as material had been derived from T cells, B-cell-depleted T cells, or PBMCs.

V was cut by 0 bases and J by 3 bases, with 9 bases left in between. Per germline, CDR1 SGHRS and CDR2 YFSETQ. The CDR3 is made up of 15 amino acids. As processed by the authors: Estimation of nucleated cell counts was performed using reference gene primer amplification. TCRdb keeps only in-frame clones here, not all; method: immunoSEQ multiplex PCR. That table furnishes V, J and clone size, whereas the DNA furnished D and trimming. This sample has around 150,000 clones, with over 65% found just once. This chain uses TRBV5-1 with TRBJ1-4; tentative D call: TRBD1 (6 bases). The clonotype was recovered from a man aged 65 to 85 with acute or convalescent COVID-19. Sequencing input: peripheral blood. The CDR3 loop is CASSLAGGSNEKLFF. CDR3 bases: TGCGCCAGCAGCTTGGCGGGGGGCTCTAATGAAAAACTGTTTTTT. The complete variable domain, with remaining parts taken from reference TRBV5-1 and TRBJ1-4, reads KAGVTQTPRYLIKTRGQQVTLSCSPISGHRSVSWYQQTPGQGLQFLFEYFSETQRNKGNFPGRFSGRQFSNSRSEMNVSTLELGDSALYLCASSLAGGSNEKLFFGSGTQLSVL.